The TCR beta chain under discussion was sequenced for a study of CD4 and CD8 cells across lung adenocarcinoma regions. TCRdb used MiXCR to reprocess the PCR reads, holding one entry per CDR3 protein. The sample lists around 15,000 distinct CDR3 sequences; approximately 40% were seen once. This clonotype was detected only a few times. The sample consisted of CD4+ T cells from the center of a lung tumor. This clonotype was sampled from a male donor with lung adenocarcinoma. The CD4 and CD8 labels of this study may be unreliable.

CDR3 in amino acids: CASTTSGWENIQYF. DNA for the CDR3: TGTGCCAGCACCACCAGCGGGTGGGAAAACATTCAGTACTTC. The chain couples TRBV6-2 or TRBV6-3 to TRBJ2-4, with D perhaps TRBD2 (6 bases). CDR3 size: 14 residues. V was shortened by 7 bases and J by 5 bases, with 15 bases between the two germline ends. Germline V gene lookup returns CDR1 MNHEY and CDR2 SVGEGT.